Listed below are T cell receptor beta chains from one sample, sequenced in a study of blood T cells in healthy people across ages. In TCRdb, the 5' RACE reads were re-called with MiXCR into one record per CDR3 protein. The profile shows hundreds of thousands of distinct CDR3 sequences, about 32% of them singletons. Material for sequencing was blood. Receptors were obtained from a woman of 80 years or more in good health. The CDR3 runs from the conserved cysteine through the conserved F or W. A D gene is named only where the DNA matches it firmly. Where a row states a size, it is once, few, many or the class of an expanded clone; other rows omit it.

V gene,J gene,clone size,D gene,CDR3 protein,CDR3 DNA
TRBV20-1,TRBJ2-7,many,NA,CSARVPGGEQYF,TGCAGTGCTAGAGTACCGGGCGGCGAGCAGTACTTC
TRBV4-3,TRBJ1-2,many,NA,CASSQELAANYGYTF,TGCGCCAGCAGCCAAGAACTTGCAGCTAACTATGGCTACACCTTC
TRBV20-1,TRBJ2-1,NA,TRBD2,CSARDLGGRHKYDEQFF,TGCAGTGCTAGAGATCTCGGCGGGAGGCACAAATACGATGAGCAGTTCTTC
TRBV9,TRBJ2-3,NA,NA,CASSGGGDTQYF,TGTGCCAGCAGCGGGGGAGGAGATACGCAGTATTTT
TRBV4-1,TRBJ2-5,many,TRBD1,CASSQVGEGTGAPQETQYF,TGCGCCAGCAGCCAAGTGGGAGAGGGGACAGGGGCCCCCCAAGAGACCCAGTACTTC
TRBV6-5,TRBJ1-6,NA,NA,CASSYSGRLNSPLHF,TGTGCCAGCAGTTACTCGGGACGGCTTAATTCACCCCTCCACTTT
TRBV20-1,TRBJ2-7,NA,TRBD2,CSARQERELSYEQYF,TGCAGTGCCCGCCAGGAGCGGGAGCTTTCCTACGAGCAGTACTTC
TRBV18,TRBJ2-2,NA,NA,CASSLTTGTGELFF,TGTGCCAGCTCACTTACGACAGGAACCGGGGAGCTGTTTTTT
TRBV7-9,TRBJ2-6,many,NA,CASSSSVPGANVLTF,TGTGCCAGCAGCTCGTCCGTCCCTGGGGCCAACGTCCTGACTTTC
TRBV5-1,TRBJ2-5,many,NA,CASSLVSGQETQYF,TGCGCCAGCAGCTTGGTTTCAGGCCAAGAGACCCAGTACTTC
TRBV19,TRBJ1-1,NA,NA,CASKEARTEAFF,TGTGCCAGTAAGGAGGCCCGCACTGAAGCTTTCTTT
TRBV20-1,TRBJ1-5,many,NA,CSASTSNQPQHF,TGCAGTGCTTCGACCAGCAATCAGCCCCAGCATTTT
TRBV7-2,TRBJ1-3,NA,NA,CASSLGPYSGNTIYF,TGTGCCAGCAGCCTTGGGCCCTACTCTGGAAACACCATATATTTT
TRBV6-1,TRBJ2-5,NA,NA,CASSQGWETQYF,TGTGCCAGCAGTCAGGGATGGGAGACCCAGTACTTC
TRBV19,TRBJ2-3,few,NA,CASTSGGQGDTQYF,NA
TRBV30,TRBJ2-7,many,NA,CAWRPAGVLEQYF,TGTGCCTGGAGACCGGCAGGAGTTTTGGAGCAGTACTTC